This TCR beta chain is drawn from a study of T-cell reconstitution after alpha-beta-depleted transplantation in children. Study-wide findings and caveats: Among T cells one year after transplant, newly produced cells accounted for most counts and diversity.

TCRbeta library preparation incorporated unique molecular identifiers. One entry per CDR3 protein results from TCRdb running MiXCR on the PCR reads. The data hold approximately 6,500 distinct CDR3 sequences, with roughly 10% observed a single time. V was pared by 4 bases and J by 3 bases, with 4 bases between. The CDR3 has 11 amino acids. Germline V gene lookup returns CDR1 SGHRS and CDR2 YFSETQ. Within the sample, this clonotype is medium-sized. Antigen: not known. The specimen was PBMCs, mostly from graft donor cells, collected 180 days after TCRalphabeta/CD19-depleted stem cell transplant. The V and J genes are TRBV5-1 and TRBJ2-5, with D unresolved. The TCR originated in a child less than two years old who had a stem cell transplant for acute myeloid leukemia, so the T cells may come from the graft donor. In DNA, the CDR3 is TGCGCCAGCAGCGTTGAAGAGACCCAGTACTTC. This codes for CASSVEETQYF.